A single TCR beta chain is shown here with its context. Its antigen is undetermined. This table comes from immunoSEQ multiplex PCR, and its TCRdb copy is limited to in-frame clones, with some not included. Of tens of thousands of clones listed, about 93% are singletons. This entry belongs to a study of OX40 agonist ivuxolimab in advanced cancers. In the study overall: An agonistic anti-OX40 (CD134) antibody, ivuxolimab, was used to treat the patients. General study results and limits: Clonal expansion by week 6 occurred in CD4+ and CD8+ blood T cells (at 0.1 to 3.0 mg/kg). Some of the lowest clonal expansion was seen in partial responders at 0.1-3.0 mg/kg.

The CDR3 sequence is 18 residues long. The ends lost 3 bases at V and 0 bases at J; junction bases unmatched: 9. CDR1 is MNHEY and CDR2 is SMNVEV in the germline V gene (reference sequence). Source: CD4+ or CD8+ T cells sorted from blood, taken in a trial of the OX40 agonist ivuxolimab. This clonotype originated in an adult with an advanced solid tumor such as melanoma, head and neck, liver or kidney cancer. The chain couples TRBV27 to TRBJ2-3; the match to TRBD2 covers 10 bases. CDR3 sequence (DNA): TGTGCCAGCAGTTTCCTAGCGGGAGTTCGAATTAGCACAGATACGCAGTATTTT. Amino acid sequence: CASSFLAGVRISTDTQYF.